This T cell receptor (beta chain) was recovered during a study of cytomegalovirus exposure and HLA in healthy donors. This CDR3 is 17 amino acids long. Germline V CDR1 and CDR2: LNHDA, SQIVND (reference sequence). Unmatched junction bases numbered 15, after V lost 9 bases and J lost 4 bases. The PCR was carried out with 60 Vbeta primers and 13 Jbeta primers. Using immunoSEQ multiplex PCR, the repertoire was profiled, and TCRdb retains in-frame clones only, with some absent. The sample consists of more than 150,000 clones, around 85% of them appearing once. The rearrangement links TRBV19 to TRBJ2-3; 11 nucleotides align to TRBD2. The TCR sequence derives from a man aged 35-49 years in good health and CMV-seropositive. Material: PBMCs. CDR3 in DNA: TGTGCCAGCGAGCTAGGTGGTAGCGGGGGGGCTGCAGATACGCAGTATTTT. Protein: CASELGGSGGAADTQYF.